Listed here are 16 T cell receptor beta chains from one sample, sequenced in a study of identical twins (dated by TCRdb to 2015 to 2016). To prepare the library, 5' RACE was applied. TCRdb names Illumina HiSeq 2000 as the instrument used. The raw public reads went through TCRdb reprocessing: fastp at Q25, MiXCR clone calling, in-frame beta chains kept. For every CDR3 protein sequence, its rows merge into one entry that carries the most common genes and DNA. The sample includes 1.5 million to 2 million distinct CDR3 sequences, with under 35% observed a single time. Clones ranked in the top ten supply over 0.25% of the sample. The sequenced material came from cord blood. The receptors originated from a newborn girl in good health.

The V call is TRBV20-1, the J call TRBJ2-1; the match to TRBD2 covers 8 bases. Germline assignment: CDR1 DFQATT and CDR2 SNEGSKA (reference sequence). Trimming at V came to 6 bases and at J to 4 bases, leaving 11 bases not matched to a gene. The CDR3 consists of 15 residues. The CDR3 here is CSAKFSGRKYNEQFF. For the CDR3, the DNA is TGCAGTGCCAAATTCAGCGGGAGAAAGTACAATGAGCAGTTCTTC.

Here the CDR3 reads CASRDRVQAKNIQYF. The CDR3 DNA reads TGTGCCAGCAGGGACAGGGTACAAGCCAAAAACATTCAGTACTTC. This chain joins TRBV2 and TRBJ2-4; 8 bases are a match to TRBD1. The CDR3 sequence is 15 residues long. Germline CDR1 is SNHLY and CDR2 is FYNNEI. The trim removed 6 bases at V and 0 bases at J, leaving 4 bases unmatched.

The sample holds a few counts of this clonotype. V is TRBV20-1 and J is TRBJ1-5, with a tentative D call TRBD1 (5 bases). The CDR3 is 13 amino acids. Germline CDR1 reads DFQATT; CDR2 reads SNEGSKA (reference sequence). The ends were cut back, 6 bases at V and 7 bases at J, with 16 bases in the middle. The CDR3 nucleotides read TGCAGTGCCCTGGGGGGGTTTGAACAGCCCCAGCATTTT. Translating gives CSALGGFEQPQHF.

Only a few counts were recorded for this clonotype. For the CDR3, the DNA is TGTGCCAGCAGCTTGTGGTCTATCCTCCGGGGTGAGCAGTTCTTC. Amino acid sequence: CASSLWSILRGEQFF. V and J are TRBV5-6 and TRBJ2-1; a weak D match, TRBD2 (5 bases). The CDR3 loop spans 15 amino acids. CDR1 SGHDT and CDR2 YYEEEE come from the germline V gene. Trimming removed 1 base at V and 9 bases at J, with 17 bases between.

The genes are TRBV14 and TRBJ2-3; D not certain. The CDR3 runs 17 residues. Trimming took 0 bases from V and 0 from J, leaving 13 bases between them. The V gene's germline CDR1 is SGHDN and CDR2 FVKESK. The CDR3 DNA follows: TGTGCCAGCAGCCAAGATCTCGCGCCAGCGAGCACAGATACGCAGTATTTT. Residues: CASSQDLAPASTDTQYF.

In this sample, this clonotype turned up a few times. V is TRBV5-1 and J is TRBJ2-6; D is possibly TRBD1 (5 bases). Between the trimmed V and J ends, which lost 5 bases and 2 bases, there was a span of 8 bases. Germline CDR1 is SGHRS and CDR2 is YFSETQ. The CDR3 extends over 14 amino acids. The CDR3 DNA reads TGCGCCAGCAGACAGGTAACTGGGGCCAACGTCCTGACTTTC. Translating gives CASRQVTGANVLTF.

This sequence joins TRBV9 and TRBJ1-5; D remains ambiguous. CDR1 and CDR2 (germline): SGDLS, YYNGEE. With 0 bases removed from V and 7 bases from J, the gap between germline ends came to 11 bases. The CDR3 spans 14 residues. DNA of the CDR3: TGTGCCAGCAGCGTAGGGAAGGCTGGACAGCCCCAGCATTTT. Its protein is CASSVGKAGQPQHF.

There are many counts of this clonotype. The chain links TRBV12-3 or TRBV12-4 to TRBJ2-5, with D uncertain. Between the trimmed V and J ends, which lost 6 bases and 4 bases, there was a span of 12 bases. The length of the CDR3 is 13 residues. DNA of the CDR3: TGTGCCAGCAGCCTAGTTAGGCTAGAGACCCAGTACTTC. This gives the protein CASSLVRLETQYF.

The chain couples TRBV5-1 to TRBJ2-1; D not certain. Germline V gene data show CDR1 as SGHRS and CDR2 as YFSETQ. The CDR3 length is 13 residues. The V gene lost 4 bases and the J gene lost 10 bases, with 15 bases spanning the gap. The chain's CDR3 is CASSLGDSREQFF. As DNA, the CDR3 is TGCGCCAGCAGCCTCGGTGATTCGAGGGAGCAGTTCTTC.

As for this clonotype: This may stem from a read error, because a much larger clone lies one nucleotide away. The genes are TRBV12-3 or TRBV12-4 and TRBJ2-7; D uncertain. The J call may be in error: the DNA end matches TRBJ2-4 better. The CDR3 extends over 14 amino acids. The DNA for the CDR3 is TGTGCCAGCAGTCCACAACTAACCAAGAACATTCAGTACTTC. Translation: CASSPQLTKNIQYF.

This clonotype was picked up one time. This chain links TRBV3-1 with TRBJ2-7; TRBD2 matches at 8 bases. V lost 0 bases and J lost 6; bases outside the gene matches: 4. CDR1 is LGHDT and CDR2 is YNNKEL in the germline V gene (reference sequence). The CDR3 consists of 14 residues. CDR3 nucleotide sequence: TGTGCCAGCAGCCAAGATGGGACTAGAACCGAGCAGTACTTC. Its protein is CASSQDGTRTEQYF.

At least ten counts were recorded for this clonotype. V and J are TRBV28 and TRBJ2-3; D is possibly TRBD2 (5 bases). The germline V gene encodes CDR1 MDHEN and CDR2 SYDVKM. The ends were cut back, 5 bases at V and 5 bases at J, with 11 bases in the middle. The CDR3 consists of 13 residues. Here the CDR3 DNA reads TGTGCCAGCAGTATACTAGTCGGAGATACGCAGTATTTT. This sequence encodes CASSILVGDTQYF.

Notes on this clonotype: Since no conserved phenylalanine or tryptophan closes the CDR3, a read error is the likely cause. The CDR3 sequence: CASSEYKGRQGGTDTQYV. Here the CDR3 DNA reads TGTGCCAGCAGTGAATATAAAGGGCGACAGGGGGGGACAGATACGCAGTATGTT. The V call is TRBV25-1, the J call TRBJ2-3, with TRBD1 matching over 9 bases. The CDR3 extends over 18 amino acids. Trimming took 0 bases from V and 3 from J; bases not matched to a gene: 10. In germline, CDR1 is MGHDK, CDR2 SYGVNS.

The V and J genes are TRBV20-1 and TRBJ1-4; 9 bases align to TRBD1. V was clipped by 5 bases and J by 8 bases; unmatched bases: 9. CDR3 length: 14 amino acids. Germline CDR1 DFQATT, CDR2 SNEGSKA (reference sequence). The CDR3 sequence: CSADIGQGNEKLFF. The CDR3 DNA is TGCAGTGCTGATATAGGACAGGGGAACGAAAAACTGTTTTTT.

V and J are TRBV7-9 and TRBJ1-4, with TRBD1 matching over 7 bases. With V trimmed by 5 bases and J by 3 bases, 6 bases remained unmatched. Germline V gene data show CDR1 as SEHNR and CDR2 as FQNEAQ (reference sequence). The CDR3 consists of 15 residues. Here the CDR3 DNA reads TGTGCCAGCAGCATAAAGGGGGCCGCTAATGAAAAACTGTTTTTT. It is translated as CASSIKGAANEKLFF. The whole variable domain, remainder taken from reference TRBV7-9 and TRBJ1-4, is DTGVSQNPRHKITKRGQNVTFRCDPISEHNRLYWYRQTLGQGPEFLTYFQNEAQLEKSRLLSDRFSAERPKGSFSTLEIQRTEQGDSAMYLCASSIKGAANEKLFFGSGTQLSVL.

The chain combines TRBV27 with TRBJ2-1; 7 nucleotides align to TRBD1. The junction had 12 bases not matched to a gene; V was cut back by 4 bases and J by 12 bases. The CDR3 is made up of 14 amino acids. The germline V gene has CDR1 MNHEY and CDR2 SMNVEV (reference sequence). The CDR3 sequence: CASSWGTAPKGQFF. CDR3 nucleotide sequence: TGTGCCAGCAGTTGGGGGACAGCTCCAAAGGGGCAGTTCTTC.